These T cell receptor beta chains were read from a single sample in a study of Graves' ophthalmopathy and Graves' hyperthyroidism. TCRdb called the multiplex PCR reads again in MiXCR, with one record for every CDR3 protein. The sample has some 200,000 distinct CDR3 sequences, roughly 27% seen once. Specimen: peripheral blood. These TCRs come from a man in his fifties with Graves' ophthalmopathy. Each CDR3 is given with its conserved first and last residue.

V gene,J gene,CDR3 protein
TRBV18,TRBJ1-6,CASSPRGRLGSDNSPLHF
TRBV2,TRBJ1-5,CASSGMGGNQPQHF
TRBV7-2,TRBJ1-1,CASSLGQGSTEAFF
TRBV20-1,TRBJ2-7,CSAAGGGFYYEQYF
TRBV5-1,TRBJ2-7,CASSLTSAEQYF
TRBV12-3/TRBV12-4,TRBJ2-2,CASSLGLASLGELFF
TRBV12-3/TRBV12-4,TRBJ1-1,CASSGRPAEAFF
TRBV12-5,TRBJ1-1,CASGLVIQMNTEAFF
TRBV24-1,TRBJ1-5,CATSDGGQGSNQPQHF
TRBV28,TRBJ2-2,CASRALGRATGELFF
TRBV4-3,TRBJ2-7,CASSLRRGGYYEQYF
TRBV6-2/TRBV6-3,TRBJ2-2,CASSYSQDRGSGGELFF
TRBV12-3/TRBV12-4,TRBJ2-4,CASSLNRAKNIQYF
TRBV20-1,TRBJ2-4,CSALTGFLAKNIQYF
TRBV5-1,TRBJ1-1,CASRQAGVGTAEAFF
TRBV20-1,TRBJ1-1,CSARPTDRAGTEAFF
TRBV7-8,TRBJ2-7,CASSLGTGRTYEQYF
TRBV20-1,TRBJ2-5,CSASFDGGQETQYF
TRBV6-5,TRBJ2-5,CASSWRSIQETQYF
TRBV2,TRBJ2-5,CASSGNLGNEETQYF
TRBV11-2,TRBJ2-6,CASSLTSTSGANVLTF
TRBV28,TRBJ2-5,CASSLRGGMQETQYF
TRBV12-3/TRBV12-4,TRBJ1-1,CASSFPGGHTEAFF
TRBV7-3,TRBJ1-5,CASATGTNQPQHF
TRBV6-2/TRBV6-3,TRBJ2-5,CASSYSRSGGAGETQYF
TRBV20-1,TRBJ2-5,CSARGPGLQETQYF
TRBV6-2/TRBV6-3,TRBJ1-1,CASSKPSGWAEAFF
TRBV24-1,TRBJ2-2,CATRGPGTGELFF
TRBV3-1,TRBJ1-1,CASSQMKGTEAFF
TRBV7-2,TRBJ2-7,CASSLVGRGIGSYEQYF
TRBV29-1,TRBJ1-1,CSVSDRNTEAFF
TRBV20-1,TRBJ2-5,CSANWVETQYF
TRBV6-1,TRBJ2-5,CASSERAGGYGETQYF
TRBV29-1,TRBJ2-7,CSVGGDLYEQYF
TRBV7-9,TRBJ2-7,CASSRGTTSYEQYF
TRBV11-3,TRBJ2-7,CASGGTTYEQYF
TRBV25-1,TRBJ2-7,CASSEYIGGGEQYF
TRBV20-1,TRBJ1-2,CSARDPGQNYGYTF
TRBV2,TRBJ2-5,CASSENHPGYF
TRBV28,TRBJ2-7,CASTISSRTYEQYF
TRBV6-1,TRBJ1-6,CASSEAQESPLHF
TRBV7-8,TRBJ2-2,CASSALAGSGTGELFF
TRBV6-2/TRBV6-3,TRBJ1-1,CASSSPPGNTEAFF
TRBV11-3,TRBJ1-1,CASSSSRWNTEAFF
TRBV12-3/TRBV12-4,TRBJ1-2,CAISQGQGYGYTF
TRBV28,TRBJ2-5,CASSPARTGRRVETQYF
TRBV6-5,TRBJ2-7,CASSYSGFGQYEQYF
TRBV2,TRBJ2-7,CASRDLQGTPYEQYF
TRBV27,TRBJ1-1,CASSLSPGGTEAFF
TRBV7-9,TRBJ2-2,CASSLGSGTGELFF
TRBV7-2,TRBJ2-5,CASSLASTGGYQETQYF
TRBV7-8,TRBJ1-3,CASSSGPGNTIYF
TRBV11-3,TRBJ2-5,CASSPDSGETQYF
TRBV6-1,TRBJ1-2,CASTEREATLHGYTF
TRBV20-1,TRBJ2-2,CSARVPSGSGTGELFF